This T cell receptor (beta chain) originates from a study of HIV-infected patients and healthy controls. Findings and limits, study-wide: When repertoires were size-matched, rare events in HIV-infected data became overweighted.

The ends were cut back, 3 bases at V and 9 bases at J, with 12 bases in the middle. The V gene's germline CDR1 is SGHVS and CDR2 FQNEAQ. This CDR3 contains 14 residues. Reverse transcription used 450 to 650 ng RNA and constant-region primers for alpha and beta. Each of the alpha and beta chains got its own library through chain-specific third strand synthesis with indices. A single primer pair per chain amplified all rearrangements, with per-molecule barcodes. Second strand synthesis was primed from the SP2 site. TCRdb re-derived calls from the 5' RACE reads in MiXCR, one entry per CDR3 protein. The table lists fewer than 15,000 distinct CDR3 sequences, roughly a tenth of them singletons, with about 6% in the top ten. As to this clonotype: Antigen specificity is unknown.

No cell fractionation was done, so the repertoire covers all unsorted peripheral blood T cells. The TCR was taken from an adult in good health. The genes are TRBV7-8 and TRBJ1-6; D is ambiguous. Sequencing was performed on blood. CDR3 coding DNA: TGTGCCAGCAGCTTCGAGGGAATGCGTTCACCCCTCCACTTT. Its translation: CASSFEGMRSPLHF.